This T cell receptor (beta chain) emerged from a study of a mutant IDH1 vaccine in newly diagnosed glioma. About the study: Vaccines were first given 4-6 weeks after radiotherapy alone, or with temozolomide cycles. Sex distribution of treated patients was about 62% male and roughly 38% female; mean age was around 40 years.

Trimming removed 2 bases at V and 7 bases at J, with 6 bases between. Germline V gives CDR1 MNHEY, CDR2 SMNVEV (reference sequence). CDR3 length: 12 amino acids. Produced via immunoSEQ multiplex PCR; TCRdb's table is partial and in-frame only. The repertoire holds over 10,000 clones, roughly 79% seen once, with around 4% in the top ten. Described time point: week 47, end of study. Every vaccination contained 300 ug of the mutant IDH1 20-mer peptide and was paired with topical imiquimod. New WHO grade 3 or 4 astrocytomas that were IDH1-mutant and ATRX-lost occurred in the donors. This clone was seen just once. Its target is unknown.

This chain connects TRBV27 to TRBJ1-5; no clear D gene. This receptor was obtained from a woman between 40 and 50 years old with glioma. The sample consisted of PBMCs, taken from a glioma patient whose treatment included an IDH1 peptide vaccine. For the CDR3, the DNA is TGTGCCAGCAGTTTACCGGCCCAGCCCCAGCATTTT. Protein sequence: CASSLPAQPQHF.